Presented here are 5 T cell receptor beta chains from one specimen sequenced in a study of cytomegalovirus exposure and HLA in healthy donors. 60 Vbeta and 13 Jbeta primers were used in PCR. TCRdb's table, derived via immunoSEQ multiplex PCR, lists solely in-frame clones and lacks some. The sample contains about 190,000 clones, 85% of which appear only once. The material sequenced was PBMCs. Receptors originate from a boy aged 2-15 years in good health and CMV-seronegative.

This clone has more than one count but fewer than ten. The chain has TRBV5-1 and TRBJ2-1, with 7 positions matching TRBD2. Trimming at V came to 0 bases and at J to 1 base, leaving 1 base not matched to a gene. This CDR3 has 15 residues. Germline V lookup: CDR1 SGHRS, CDR2 YFSETQ. CDR3 loop: CASSLEAGSYNEQFF. As DNA, the CDR3 is TGCGCCAGCAGCTTGGAAGCGGGGTCCTACAATGAGCAGTTCTTC.

This clone was counted a few times. V is TRBV5-1 and J is TRBJ2-3, with 8 bases identical to TRBD2. V dropped 0 bases and J dropped 5; count of bases not matched to a gene: 5. CDR1 is SGHRS, CDR2 YFSETQ, per germline. The CDR3 contains 15 residues. DNA of the CDR3: TGCGCCAGCAGCTTGGGGGGACTAGACGGAGATACGCAGTATTTT. It translates to CASSLGGLDGDTQYF.

In its sample, this clone was seen a few times. The chain uses TRBV10-2 and TRBJ1-3; D not resolved. Germline lookup yields CDR1 WSHSY and CDR2 SAAADI. Trimming left V 5 bases short and J 1 base short, with 9 bases between. The CDR3 consists of 14 residues. DNA for the CDR3: TGCGCCAGCAGTCATCTAGGTTCTGGAAACACCATATATTTT. Its translation is CASSHLGSGNTIYF.

This clone came up once. The rearrangement links TRBV7-3 to TRBJ2-5; TRBD1 is a possible D gene (6 bases). Germline CDR1 reads SGHTA; CDR2 reads FQGTGA. This CDR3 has 17 amino acids. V lost 2 bases and J 2 bases, leaving 18 bases between the germline ends. CDR3 region: CASSLAPWTESQETQYF. CDR3 DNA sequence: TGTGCCAGCAGCTTAGCTCCTTGGACAGAGTCACAAGAGACCCAGTACTTC.

The rearrangement uses TRBV28 and TRBJ1-1; D possibly corresponds to TRBD1 (5 bases). Trimming removed 5 bases from V and 1 base from J, with 17 bases in between. Germline values: CDR1 MDHEN, CDR2 SYDVKM. CDR3 length equals 16 residues. Here the CDR3 DNA reads TGTGCCAGCAGTCAGGGTTGGGGCAGACAGAACACTGAAGCTTTCTTT. Translation: CASSQGWGRQNTEAFF.